The 26 T cell receptor beta chains listed next were all sequenced from one sample in a study of blood T cell repertoires in COVID-19 (dated by TCRdb to 2019 to 2021). Library preparation used the immunoSEQ multiplex PCR assay. Here the immuneACCESS table is served through TCRdb, limited to in-frame sequences with V and J called. Missing clones are a known gap in these copies; in checked studies unresolved V genes cover under half, and the rest lacks a known reason. This sample lists around 380,000 clones; roughly four fifths were detected once. Of the sample, under 1.2% falls within the top ten clones. Sequencing used peripheral blood. These receptors were collected from a human donor with acute or convalescent COVID-19. The donor label of this sample is uncertain.

The rearrangement joins TRBV6-5 to TRBJ1-4; D is uncertain. Looked up from germline, CDR1 is MNHEY and CDR2 is SVGAGI. Trimming removed 8 bases from V and 8 bases from J, with 18 bases in between. CDR3 length: 14 amino acids. The CDR3: CASRVLRANEKLFF. CDR3 coding DNA: TGTGCCAGCCGGGTGTTGAGGGCCAACGAAAAACTGTTTTTT.

The gene calls are TRBV7-9 and TRBJ1-1; no clear D. The V and J ends lost 2 bases and 11 bases respectively, with 12 bases between them. The CDR3 has 12 residues. The V gene's germline CDR1 is SEHNR and CDR2 FQNEAQ (reference sequence). The CDR3 here is CASSLMRSNAFF. The DNA for the CDR3 is TGTGCCAGCAGCTTAATGAGGTCCAACGCTTTCTTT. Full variable domain (outside the CDR3, taken from reference TRBV7-9 and TRBJ1-1): DTGVSQNPRHKITKRGQNVTFRCDPISEHNRLYWYRQTLGQGPEFLTYFQNEAQLEKSRLLSDRFSAERPKGSFSTLEIQRTEQGDSAMYLCASSLMRSNAFFGQGTRLTVV.

This rearrangement joins TRBV4-1 to TRBJ2-1; 7 bases map to TRBD1. The CDR3 runs 15 residues. The germline CDR1 and CDR2 sequences are MGHRA and YSYEKL. V gave up 3 bases and J gave up 10 bases; unmatched junction bases: 12. CDR3 residues: CASSHTESQGWEQFF. The CDR3 region has the DNA TGCGCCAGCAGCCATACCGAATCACAGGGGTGGGAGCAGTTCTTC.

The gene calls are TRBV11-2 and TRBJ1-4; D remains unclear. The CDR3 contains 14 residues. Looked up from germline, CDR1 is SGHAT and CDR2 is FQNNGV. V lost 4 bases, J lost 4 bases, and 10 bases lay in between. In nucleotides, the CDR3 is TGTGCCAGCAGCTCGGGGTGGCTTAATGAAAAACTGTTTTTT. Residues: CASSSGWLNEKLFF.

The chain joins TRBV19 to TRBJ1-5, with TRBD1 as a possible D gene (6 bases). The V end was cut by 7 bases, the J end by 6 bases, with 19 bases between. The CDR3 sequence is 15 residues long. Germline assignment: CDR1 LNHDA and CDR2 SQIVND (reference sequence). CDR3 loop: CASNSLGGGGQPQHF. CDR3 DNA: TGTGCCAGTAACTCCCTGGGGGGCGGGGGTCAGCCCCAGCATTTT.

This sequence joins TRBV7-9 and TRBJ1-2; TRBD1 might be the D (6 bases). Trimming shortened V by 0 bases and J by 5 bases, and 13 bases separated the two germline ends. The length of the CDR3 is 15 residues. The V gene's germline CDR1 is SEHNR and CDR2 FQNEAQ (reference sequence). The CDR3 region is CASSLATGSRYGYTF. The CDR3 DNA reads as TGTGCCAGCAGCTTAGCGACAGGAAGTAGGTATGGCTACACCTTC.

There are a few counts of this clone. The chain links TRBV5-4 to TRBJ1-2; D is ambiguous. The CDR3 spans 13 residues. Germline V lookup: CDR1 SGHNT, CDR2 YYREEE (reference sequence). Trimming pared 0 bases from V and 4 bases from J, leaving 7 bases between. CDR3: CASSLGRVYGYTF. In DNA, the CDR3 is TGTGCCAGCAGCTTGGGTAGAGTCTATGGCTACACCTTC.

V usage is TRBV4-2 and J usage is TRBJ2-1, with 8 bases fitting TRBD2. This CDR3 region has 15 residues. Germline CDR1 LGHNA, CDR2 YNFKEQ. V lost 3 bases to trimming and J lost 8 bases; unmatched junction nucleotides: 9. The CDR3 DNA follows: TGTGCCAGCAGCCACCCCGGGACTAGTAAGGATGAGCAGTTCTTC. This sequence encodes CASSHPGTSKDEQFF.

The chain uses TRBV27 and TRBJ1-5; 9 bases fit TRBD1. Germline V gene lookup returns CDR1 MNHEY and CDR2 SMNVEV (reference sequence). The trim removed 6 bases at V and 8 bases at J, leaving 5 bases unmatched. The CDR3 covers 13 residues. CDR3 amino acids: CASSRDRVEPQHF. CDR3 nucleotide sequence: TGTGCCAGCAGCCGGGACAGGGTTGAGCCCCAGCATTTT.

This clone was detected only once. The rearrangement links TRBV6-5 to TRBJ2-7, with a weak D call TRBD2 (6 bases). Deletions cut 7 bases from V and 3 bases from J, with 13 bases between. This CDR3 has 13 residues. Germline V CDR1 and CDR2: MNHEY, SVGAGI. Written as DNA, the CDR3 is TGTGCCAGCAACCGGGACTGGAACTACGAGCAGTACTTC. This encodes CASNRDWNYEQYF.

The V call is TRBV18, the J call TRBJ2-2; 9 nucleotides agree with TRBD2. Looked up from germline, CDR1 is KGHSH and CDR2 is LQKENI. V was clipped by 1 base and J by 3 bases; unmatched bases: 0. This CDR3 has 15 amino acids. In DNA form, the CDR3 reads TGTGCCAGCTCACCACTAGCGGGAGACACCGGGGAGCTGTTTTTT. This codes for CASSPLAGDTGELFF.

The chain links TRBV29-1 to TRBJ1-2; D may be TRBD1 (6 bases). Deletions cut 4 bases from V and 6 bases from J, with 12 bases between. CDR3 size: 12 residues. The germline V gene has CDR1 SQVTM and CDR2 ANQGSEA. The CDR3 loop reads CSVVYREHGYTF. CDR3 in DNA: TGCAGCGTTGTATACAGGGAGCATGGCTACACCTTC.

The DNA for the CDR3 is TGCAGCGTTGTGGGGGGACTAGCGATGTACAATGAGCAGTTCTTC. It codes for CSVVGGLAMYNEQFF. The V call is TRBV29-1, the J call TRBJ2-1, with TRBD2 matching 10 bases. The CDR3 has 15 residues. J gave up 4 bases and V 4 bases, and 7 bases lay outside the gene matches. Per the germline V gene, CDR1 is SQVTM and CDR2 is ANQGSEA.

This clone was seen once. The chain joins TRBV6-5 to TRBJ2-1, with TRBD1 identical over 7 bases. Germline values: CDR1 MNHEY, CDR2 SVGAGI. With V trimmed by 4 bases and J by 7 bases, 7 bases remained unmatched. This CDR3 comprises 14 residues. The CDR3 coding sequence is TGTGCCAGCAGTTCTGGATACAGGGGAAATGAGCAGTTCTTC. This gives the protein CASSSGYRGNEQFF.

In this sample, this clone turned up a few times. The gene calls are TRBV24-1 and TRBJ1-5, with D hard to call. The CDR3 covers 12 residues. Trimming removed 4 bases from V and 4 bases from J, with 4 bases in between. From germline, CDR1 is KGHDR and CDR2 SFDVKD. The CDR3 DNA follows: TGTGCCACCAGTGACCCTAATCAGCCCCAGCATTTT. Translated, it gives CATSDPNQPQHF.

This clone was seen only once. V and J are TRBV3-1 (or the pseudogene TRBV3-2) and TRBJ1-1; D not certain. Trimming stripped 6 bases from V and 1 base from J, with 12 bases between. The CDR3 is 14 amino acids. From germline, CDR1 is LGHDT and CDR2 YNNKEL (reference sequence). The CDR3 DNA reads TGTGCCAGCAGTCGATTCCGACAGAACACTGAAGCTTTCTTT. Residues: CASSRFRQNTEAFF.

This clone was found once. Different DNA sequences within this sample yield the same CDR3. Here the CDR3 DNA reads TGTGCCAGCTCACCAGGGCCAAGCTACGAGCAGTACTTC. It yields the protein CASSPGPSYEQYF. The V call is TRBV18, the J call TRBJ2-7; D is ambiguous. The germline CDR1 and CDR2 sequences are KGHSH and LQKENI. This CDR3 contains 13 residues. V lost 2 bases to trimming and J lost 3 bases, with 8 bases between them.

This clone occurred a few times. V is TRBV4-1 and J is TRBJ1-2, with 10 bases that match TRBD1. Germline assignment: CDR1 MGHRA and CDR2 YSYEKL. Trimming removed 1 base from V and 8 bases from J; junction bases left unmatched: 13. CDR3 length equals 17 residues. The DNA for the CDR3 is TGCGCCAGCAGCCAAGTCCACGGACAGGGGGTTTCAGGGGGCTACACCTTC. It codes for CASSQVHGQGVSGGYTF.

This chain uses TRBV7-2 with TRBJ2-1; 9 bases line up with TRBD2. The CDR3 covers 15 residues. V lost 4 bases and J lost 7; bases outside the gene matches: 8. Germline CDR1 SGHTA, CDR2 FQGNSA. CDR3 bases: TGTGCCAGCAGCTCCTTCGCGGGAGGGTTGAATGAGCAGTTCTTC. Residues: CASSSFAGGLNEQFF. Together with reference TRBV7-2 and TRBJ2-1, the CDR3 gives the full variable domain: GAGVSQSPSNKVTEKGKDVELRCDPISGHTALYWYRQSLGQGLEFLIYFQGNSAPDKSGLPSDRFSAERTGGSVSTLTIQRTQQEDSAVYLCASSSFAGGLNEQFFGPGTRLTVL.

The chain is built from TRBV7-9 and TRBJ2-1, with 8 bases lining up with TRBD2. CDR3 length: 15 residues. V lost 6 bases and J lost 8; bases outside the gene matches: 12. Germline CDR1 reads SEHNR; CDR2 reads FQNEAQ (reference sequence). In DNA, the CDR3 is TGTGCCAGCAGACCAGGGACTAGTCTTGTGCATGAGCAGTTCTTC. Amino acid sequence: CASRPGTSLVHEQFF.

The J gene is TRBJ1-6, the V gene TRBV27, with 7 bases matching TRBD1. The CDR3 has 15 amino acids. J lost 14 bases, V lost 5 bases, and 15 bases had no gene match. Germline V gene sequence: CDR1 MNHEY, CDR2 SMNVEV (reference sequence). Here the CDR3 reads CASSPIKGQQASLHF. The CDR3 DNA sequence: TGTGCCAGCAGTCCTATAAAGGGACAGCAGGCTTCCCTCCACTTT.

This chain links TRBV24-1 with TRBJ2-3; tentatively, D is TRBD1 (5 bases). The CDR3 is 15 residues long. The V and J ends lost 4 bases and 1 base respectively, with 11 bases between them. Germline V gives CDR1 KGHDR, CDR2 SFDVKD. CDR3 bases: TGTGCCACCAGTGACCCCTTAGGGGGCACAGATACGCAGTATTTT. This translates into CATSDPLGGTDTQYF.

A few counts support this clone. The CDR3 here is CASSVQVGRAYNEQFF. The CDR3 DNA is TGTGCCAGCAGCGTACAGGTAGGGAGGGCATACAATGAGCAGTTCTTC. J is TRBJ2-1 and V is TRBV9; 7 nucleotides match TRBD2. Germline values: CDR1 SGDLS, CDR2 YYNGEE. The CDR3 extends over 16 amino acids. The V and J ends lost 1 base and 4 bases, in that order; junction bases with no gene match: 8.

This CDR3 reads CASSPQWGREGETQYF. CDR3 nucleotides: TGTGCCAGCAGCCCCCAGTGGGGCAGGGAGGGCGAGACCCAGTACTTC. V and J are TRBV11-2 and TRBJ2-5, with 7 bases identical to TRBD2. Germline CDR1 SGHAT, CDR2 FQNNGV. V shed 5 bases, J shed 5 bases, and the junction held 14 bases outside the gene matches. The CDR3 runs to 16 residues.

This chain uses TRBV12-3 or TRBV12-4 with TRBJ1-2; the D gene is possibly TRBD1 (5 bases). Deletions cut 3 bases from V and 8 bases from J, with 13 bases between. This CDR3 is 13 amino acids long. The CDR3 loop reads CASSFRGIEGYTF. The CDR3 nucleotides read TGTGCCAGCAGTTTCCGGGGGATCGAGGGCTACACCTTC.

V and J are TRBV28 and TRBJ2-7; 7 bases fit TRBD1. The junction had 9 bases not matched to a gene; V was cut back by 4 bases and J by 3 bases. This CDR3 comprises 15 residues. Germline CDR1 reads MDHEN; CDR2 reads SYDVKM. CDR3 nucleotides: TGTGCCAGCAGTTCGACCGGGACAGCAATCTACGAGCAGTACTTC. Protein: CASSSTGTAIYEQYF.